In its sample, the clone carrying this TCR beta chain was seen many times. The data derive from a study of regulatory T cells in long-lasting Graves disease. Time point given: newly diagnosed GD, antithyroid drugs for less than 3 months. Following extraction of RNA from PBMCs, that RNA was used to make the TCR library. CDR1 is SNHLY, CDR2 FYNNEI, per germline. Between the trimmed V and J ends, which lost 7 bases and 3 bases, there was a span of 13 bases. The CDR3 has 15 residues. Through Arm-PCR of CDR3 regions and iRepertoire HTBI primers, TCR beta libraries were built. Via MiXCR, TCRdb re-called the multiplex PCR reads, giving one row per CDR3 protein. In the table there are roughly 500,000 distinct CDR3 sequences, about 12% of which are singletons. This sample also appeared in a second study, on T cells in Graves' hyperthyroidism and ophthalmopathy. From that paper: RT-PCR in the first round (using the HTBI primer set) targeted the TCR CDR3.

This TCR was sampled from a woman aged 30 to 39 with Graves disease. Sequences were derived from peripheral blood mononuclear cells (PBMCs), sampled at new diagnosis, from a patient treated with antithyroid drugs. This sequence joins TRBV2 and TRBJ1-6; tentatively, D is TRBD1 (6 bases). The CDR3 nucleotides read TGTGCCAGCACGCCTGGGGGACACTATAATTCACCCCTCCACTTT. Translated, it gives CASTPGGHYNSPLHF.